The TCR beta chain described here comes from a study of radiation and T cells in renal cell carcinoma (dated by TCRdb to about 2020). With regard to the full study: Samples came from a clinical trial, in which primary renal cell carcinomas received 15 Gy stereotactic body radiation therapy followed by nephrectomy 4 weeks later. A total of approximately 4 million unique CDR3 nucleotide sequences, encoding 2.5 million to 3 million unique CDR3 amino acid sequences, were found across all 50 or so samples. A total of 50 to 60 samples underwent TCR beta sequencing, made up of about 25 tumors and roughly 27 peripheral blood samples.

The study at large found these results: The single-armed trial design could not address effects of radiation dose or scheduling on the TCR repertoire. Because pretreatment tumor biopsies were not available, the baseline intratumoral presence of clonotypes could not be determined. In blood, the top tumor clonotypes increased between baseline and 2 weeks post-radiation and then shrank by 4 weeks, which suggests that tumor-resident clones expanded only transiently. Changes in the blood repertoire were not tracked past 4 weeks after treatment.

Notes on this clone: Its antigen is currently not known. No much larger clone is present one base from it, and per-base qualities are unavailable.

There are 16 amino acids in the CDR3, from cysteine to phenylalanine inclusive. Just CDR3 DNA is preserved here, 48 bases in frame from base 1. V is trimmed back by 2 bases and J by 4 bases, and the junction contains 7 bases that no gene match accounts for. The germline V gene (reference sequence) yields MNHEY for CDR1 and SMNVEV for CDR2. The time point label corresponds to: blood 2 weeks post-SBRT. Taken with the paper, the label for treatment or condition translates to: 15 Gy SBRT to primary tumor, nephrectomy 4 weeks later. To follow tumor-enriched clonotypes, peripheral blood was collected serially from radiation-treated patients at baseline and again at 2 weeks and 4 weeks after SBRT. Every patient's renal cell carcinoma showed clear cell pathology. The QIAamp DNA Blood Mini Kit (Qiagen) was used to prepare genomic DNA for TCR sequencing. The analyses included just those samples that passed every quality control check.

TCR beta libraries were generated from genomic DNA with the immunoSEQ kit, following the manufacturer's recommendations. For library preparation, a first multiplex PCR was performed with proprietary primers, followed by a second PCR in which unique barcodes were added, and bead cleanups were performed after each round. A kit-provided positive control reaction and a negative control reaction were included in every sample batch. The final libraries were assessed on an Agilent 4200 TapeStation D1000 ScreenTape, pooled by volume, and quantified by qPCR. An Illumina NextSeq500 fitted with a MidOutput 150-cycle cartridge performed the sequencing, running 156 Read1 cycles and 15 Index1 cycles with the kit's custom primers. The pooled library was loaded at about 1 pM, with a roughly 18% PhiX control spiked in. Regarding the original processing steps: Vendor-processed data were analyzed in R, with a clonotype defined as all T cells sharing the same CDR3 nucleotide sequence. For clone abundance analyses, frequencies were normalized to the 10,000 most abundant clones in each sample. Public T cell clones, which averaged fewer than five per sample, were excluded before analysis. A difference in abundance of at least 32-fold between compartments was used to define tumor-enriched and baseline blood-enriched clonotypes. A beta-binomial differential abundance model was used to identify clonotypes that were expanded or contracted between blood time points. Tumor-blood repertoire similarity was measured with the Baroni-Urbani and Buser coefficient, and groups were compared using two-tailed Wilcoxon tests in R. TCRdb holds this immuneACCESS table with in-frame rearrangements only. Some clones are missing; in checked studies, unresolved V genes explain under half, and the rest has no known cause. Clone size and the V and J calls come from that table; the DNA yielded D and trimming. This sample is represented by about 130,000 clones; around 90% of them were singletons. Nearly 6% of the sample lies in the top ten.

This receptor was taken from a woman aged 70-85 years with renal cell carcinoma. In this chain, TRBV27 is recombined with TRBJ1-3; the junction holds 8 bases that match TRBD1. The sequences come from blood, collected from a patient whose treatment included radiotherapy and nephrectomy. The CDR3 sequence is CASSLRTGPSGNTIYF. The DNA sequence is TGTGCCAGCAGTTTAAGGACAGGGCCTTCCGGAAACACCATATATTTT.